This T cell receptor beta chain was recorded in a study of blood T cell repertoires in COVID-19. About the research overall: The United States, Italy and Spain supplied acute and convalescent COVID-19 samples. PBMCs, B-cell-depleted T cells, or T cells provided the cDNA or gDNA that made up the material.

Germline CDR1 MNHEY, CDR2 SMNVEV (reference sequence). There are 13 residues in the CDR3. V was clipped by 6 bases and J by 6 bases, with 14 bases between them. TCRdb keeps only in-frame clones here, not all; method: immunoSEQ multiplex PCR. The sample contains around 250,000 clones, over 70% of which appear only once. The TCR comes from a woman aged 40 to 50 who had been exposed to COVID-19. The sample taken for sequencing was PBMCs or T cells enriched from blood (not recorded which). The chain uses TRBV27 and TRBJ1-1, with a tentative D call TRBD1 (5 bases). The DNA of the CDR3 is TGTGCCAGCAGCCGCAGGGAAAGGTCTGAAGCTTTCTTT. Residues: CASSRRERSEAFF.